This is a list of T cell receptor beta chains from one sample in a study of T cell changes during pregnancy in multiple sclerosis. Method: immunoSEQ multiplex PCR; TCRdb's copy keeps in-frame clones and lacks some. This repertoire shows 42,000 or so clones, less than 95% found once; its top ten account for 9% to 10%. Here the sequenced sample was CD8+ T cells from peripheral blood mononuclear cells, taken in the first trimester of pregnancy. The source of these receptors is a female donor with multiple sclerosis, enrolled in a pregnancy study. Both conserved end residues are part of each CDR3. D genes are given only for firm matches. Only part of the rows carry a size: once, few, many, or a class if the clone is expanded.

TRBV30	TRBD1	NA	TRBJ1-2	TGTGCCTGGAGTGTACAAGGGACAGGGGGCTGGTATGGCTACACCTTC	CAWSVQGTGGWYGYTF
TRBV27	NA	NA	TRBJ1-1	TGTGCCAGCACCTCAATGGGAGGGGACACTGAAGCTTTCTTT	CASTSMGGDTEAFF
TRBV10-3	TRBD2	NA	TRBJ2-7	TGTGCCATCAGACGATTCTCACTAGAGAGCGGGACTCACGAGCAGTACTTC	CAIRRFSLESGTHEQYF
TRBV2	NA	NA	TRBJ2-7	TGTGCCAGCAGTTATTTTGACAGGAGGTACGAGCAGTACTTC	CASSYFDRRYEQYF
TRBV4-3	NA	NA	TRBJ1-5	TGCGCCAGCAGCCAAGATAGCTGGGCTCGGGGTCAGCCCCAGCATTTT	CASSQDSWARGQPQHF
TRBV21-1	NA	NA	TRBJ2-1	TGTGCCAGCAGCCCCGAGCGGGGAGACTCCTACAATGAGCAGTTCTTC	CASSPERGDSYNEQFF
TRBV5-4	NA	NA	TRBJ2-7	TGTGCCAGCAGCCTGGTGGGAGGCTTCTCCTACGAGCAGTACTTC	CASSLVGGFSYEQYF
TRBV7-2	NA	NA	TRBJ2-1	TGTGCCAGCAGCTTTCTGGGGGGATACAATGAGCAGTTCTTC	CASSFLGGYNEQFF
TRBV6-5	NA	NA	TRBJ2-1	TGTGCCAGCAGTTACGTTAGCAACAATGAGCAGTTCTTC	CASSYVSNNEQFF
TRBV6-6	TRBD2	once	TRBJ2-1	TGTGCCAGCAGTTACTACGGCGGGAGCACCTACAATGAGCAGTTCTTC	CASSYYGGSTYNEQFF